The 29 T cell receptor beta chains in this list originate from one sample, sequenced in a study of neurological immune-mediated disorders (dated by TCRdb to between 2018 and 2020). Libraries were prepared through 5' RACE. Data came from an Illumina HiSeq 2500. TCRdb reprocessing: public reads trimmed at Q25 with fastp, clones called with MiXCR, in-frame beta chains kept. Every distinct CDR3 protein forms one entry, paired with its most common genes and DNA. The sample table contains 40,000 to 45,000 distinct CDR3 sequences; only one count was recorded for about 12% of them. Roughly 1.2% of the sample rests with the top ten. Sequenced: PBMCs. Receptors were obtained from a female donor in good health.

Only a few counts were recorded for this clonotype. A much larger clone differs from this one at a single base, so this may be a read error. The chain combines TRBV7-9 with TRBJ1-6; maybe TRBD1 (6 bases). The CDR3 sequence is 14 residues long. Germline V gene lookup returns CDR1 SEHNR and CDR2 FQNEAQ (reference sequence). The CDR3 reads CANSLVGGNSPLHF. In nucleotides, the CDR3 is TGTGCCAACAGCTTAGTTGGGGGCAATTCACCCCTCCACTTT. Combining the CDR3 with reference TRBV7-9 and TRBJ1-6 gives the whole variable domain DTGVSQNPRHKITKRGQNVTFRCDPISEHNRLYWYRQTLGQGPEFLTYFQNEAQLEKSRLLSDRFSAERPKGSFSTLEIQRTEQGDSAMYLCANSLVGGNSPLHFGNGTRLTVT.

This clonotype was seen at least ten times. The chain has TRBV5-5 and TRBJ1-1, with D unresolved. The CDR3 length is 14 residues. Germline assignment: CDR1 SGHKS and CDR2 YYEKEE (reference sequence). V was clipped by 2 bases and J by 4 bases, with 12 bases between them. The CDR3 region is CASSFTDASTEAFF. The CDR3 DNA reads TGTGCCAGCAGCTTTACCGACGCAAGCACTGAAGCTTTCTTT.

This clonotype came up a few times. V and J are TRBV27 and TRBJ1-3; D not certain. The CDR3 runs to 14 residues. V lost 5 bases to trimming and J lost 0 bases, with 8 bases between them. Per germline, CDR1 MNHEY and CDR2 SMNVEV (reference sequence). Written as DNA, the CDR3 is TGTGCCAGCAGTCCCCTCCACTCTGGAAACACCATATATTTT. It translates to CASSPLHSGNTIYF.

This clonotype was found many times. The gene calls are TRBV7-9 and TRBJ2-1, with D perhaps matching TRBD2 (6 bases). The V and J ends lost 1 base and 2 bases respectively, with 12 bases between them. This CDR3 spans 16 amino acids. The germline CDR1 and CDR2 sequences are SEHNR and FQNEAQ (reference sequence). This chain's CDR3 is CASSLDTGVAYNEQFF. The CDR3 DNA reads as TGTGCCAGCAGCTTAGATACGGGAGTAGCCTACAATGAGCAGTTCTTC.

As regards this clonotype: It may be a read error: a sequence one base away is much more abundant. The chain employs TRBV24-1 and TRBJ1-2; TRBD1 aligns across 8 bases. The CDR3 contains 17 residues. Losses at the gene ends were 2 bases for V and 2 bases for J; bases not matched to a gene: 9. Germline-derived CDR1 and CDR2 are KGHDR and SFDVKD. The CDR3 DNA is TGTGCCACCAGTGATTCCGGGCCAGGGGGCCCGAACTATGGCTACACCTTC. Its protein product is CATSDSGPGGPNYGYTF.

This clonotype has at least ten counts. This chain links TRBV29-1 with TRBJ2-3; 9 bases line up with TRBD1. Germline assignment: CDR1 SQVTM and CDR2 ANQGSEA. This CDR3 is built from 13 residues. V trimming: 7 bases; J trimming: 4 bases; junction bases outside the gene matches: 6. CDR3 protein: CSARDRVADTQYF. CDR3 sequence (DNA): TGCAGCGCTCGGGACAGGGTGGCAGATACGCAGTATTTT.

This clonotype occurred once. The chain carries TRBV2 and TRBJ1-1, with D possibly matching TRBD1 (5 bases). The ends were cut back, 8 bases at V and 7 bases at J, with 14 bases in the middle. The CDR3 contains 12 residues. Germline V CDR1 and CDR2: SNHLY, FYNNEI. CDR3 bases: TGTGCCAGCGGTCCTTTGGGGCATGAAGCTTTCTTT. Protein sequence: CASGPLGHEAFF.

This clonotype was counted ten times or more. The J gene is TRBJ1-5, the V gene TRBV9, with D maybe TRBD1 (6 bases). Trimming removed 3 bases at V and 7 bases at J, with 14 bases between. The germline gives CDR1 SGDLS, CDR2 YYNGEE. This CDR3 is 14 amino acids long. Here the CDR3 reads CASSAYREGQPQHF. For the CDR3, the DNA is TGTGCCAGCAGCGCCTACAGGGAGGGGCAGCCCCAGCATTTT.

This clonotype was picked up many times. This chain connects TRBV7-3 to TRBJ2-1; D uncertain. V lost 4 bases and J lost 0, with 7 bases in between. Germline CDR1 reads SGHTA; CDR2 reads FQGTGA. This CDR3 has 14 residues. DNA of the CDR3: TGTGCCAGCAGCTCCCAAAGCTCCTACAATGAGCAGTTCTTC. Translated: CASSSQSSYNEQFF.

This clonotype has a count of ten or more. The chain recombines TRBV5-5 with TRBJ2-7; D gene unclear. Trimming took off 1 base at V and 1 base at J, with 12 bases between the two ends. Germline V gives CDR1 SGHKS, CDR2 YYEKEE (reference sequence). The CDR3 runs 15 residues. CDR3 nucleotide sequence: TGTGCCAGCAGCTTGTCCCCCGGGTTTTCCTACGAGCAGTACTTC. As protein: CASSLSPGFSYEQYF.

CDR3 nucleotide sequence: TGCAGTGCTAGAGCAGGGGATGAAAAACTGTTTTTT. Encoded protein: CSARAGDEKLFF. The J gene is TRBJ1-4, the V gene TRBV20-1, with a tentative D call TRBD1 (6 bases). Trimming removed 1 base at V and 6 bases at J, with 6 bases between. The CDR3 extends over 12 amino acids. Looked up from germline, CDR1 is DFQATT and CDR2 is SNEGSKA (reference sequence).

This clonotype was seen many times. CDR3 nucleotide sequence: TGTGCCAGCAGCCCACTCAGAGGGGCCTACGAGCAGTACTTC. Translated, it gives CASSPLRGAYEQYF. This chain joins TRBV3-1 and TRBJ2-7; D might be TRBD1 or TRBD2, each matching 5 bases. CDR3 length: 14 amino acids. Germline CDR1 LGHDT, CDR2 YNNKEL (reference sequence). Trimming removed 4 bases at V and 2 bases at J, with 12 bases between.

This clonotype was recorded many times. V and J are TRBV20-1 and TRBJ2-3, with D possibly being TRBD1 (5 bases). V lost 0 bases and J 9 bases, leaving 25 bases between the germline ends. CDR3 length equals 17 residues. In germline, CDR1 is DFQATT, CDR2 SNEGSKA (reference sequence). The CDR3 is CSARDPRAGNTLRTQYF. The CDR3 DNA is TGCAGTGCTAGAGATCCCCGTGCAGGGAACACCTTAAGGACGCAGTATTTT.

The V call is TRBV5-1, the J call TRBJ1-2; unclear D gene. V lost 0 bases and J lost 4, with 7 bases in between. The CDR3 is made up of 13 amino acids. CDR1 and CDR2 from the germline V gene are SGHRS and YFSETQ. CDR3 DNA: TGCGCCAGCAGCTTGGACAACCTCTATGGCTACACCTTC. Its translation: CASSLDNLYGYTF.

In this sample, this clonotype turned up many times. V usage is TRBV29-1 and J usage is TRBJ2-7; the match to TRBD2 covers 10 bases. Germline lookup yields CDR1 SQVTM and CDR2 ANQGSEA. The CDR3 contains 14 residues. The ends lost 6 bases at V and 1 base at J; junction bases unmatched: 6. The CDR3 coding sequence is TGCAGCGTAACGACTAGCGGGCCTTCCTACGAGCAGTACTTC. Its translation: CSVTTSGPSYEQYF.

This clonotype was seen ten or more times. This chain links TRBV18 with TRBJ1-5; D is unresolved. Trimming removed 3 bases from V and 7 bases from J, with 10 bases in between. The germline V gene encodes CDR1 KGHSH and CDR2 LQKENI. The CDR3 loop spans 13 amino acids. The CDR3 DNA sequence: TGTGCCAGCTCACCGACGACGGAACAGCCCCAGCATTTT. Its protein is CASSPTTEQPQHF.

This clonotype has a count of ten or more. This chain links TRBV5-1 with TRBJ2-1; D is unclear. The CDR3 totals 15 residues. Germline-derived CDR1 and CDR2 are SGHRS and YFSETQ. V shed 2 bases and J shed 0 bases, with 9 bases lying between them. CDR3: CASSLAVGSYNEQFF. The CDR3 bases are TGCGCCAGCAGCTTAGCAGTGGGCTCCTACAATGAGCAGTTCTTC.

The V call is TRBV7-3, the J call TRBJ2-3; no clear D gene. The CDR3 has 13 amino acids. The germline CDR1 and CDR2 sequences are SGHTA and FQGTGA. V was shortened by 8 bases and J by 2 bases, with 11 bases between the two germline ends. CDR3 amino acids: CASRRTVTDTQYF. CDR3 coding DNA: TGTGCCAGCCGGCGGACGGTCACAGATACGCAGTATTTT.

There are many counts of this clonotype. The V call is TRBV6-5, the J call TRBJ2-6; D remains ambiguous. Germline CDR1 is MNHEY and CDR2 is SVGAGI. V dropped 0 bases and J dropped 0 bases, with 12 bases sitting between them. CDR3 length: 18 residues. The CDR3 sequence is CASSYSRPMTSGANVLTF. The CDR3 DNA follows: TGTGCCAGCAGTTACTCGAGACCCATGACCTCTGGGGCCAACGTCCTGACTTTC.

The table lists this clonotype with many counts. The chain joins TRBV15 to TRBJ2-5; 14 bases agree with TRBD2. V lost 0 bases to trimming and J lost 1 base; unmatched junction nucleotides: 1. This CDR3 is built from 17 residues. In germline, CDR1 is LNHNV, CDR2 YYDKDF (reference sequence). Written as DNA, the CDR3 is TGTGCCACCAGCAGAGAGGGACTAGCGGGGGCCCAAGAGACCCAGTACTTC. Translating gives CATSREGLAGAQETQYF.

Many counts were recorded for this clonotype. The rearrangement uses TRBV7-6 and TRBJ2-1; 8 bases agree with TRBD2. The CDR3 consists of 19 residues. V lost 1 base and J lost 4; bases outside the gene matches: 15. Germline lookup yields CDR1 SGHVS and CDR2 FNYEAQ. CDR3 sequence: CASSLGSSGGGPPYNEQFF. CDR3 bases: TGTGCCAGCAGCTTAGGGTCCAGCGGGGGCGGGCCTCCATACAATGAGCAGTTCTTC. The full variable domain, in which reference TRBV7-6 and TRBJ2-1 provide the parts outside the CDR3, is GAGVSQSPRYKVTKRGQDVALRCDPISGHVSLYWYRQALGQGPEFLTYFNYEAQQDKSGLPNDRFSAERPEGSISTLTIQRTEQRDSAMYRCASSLGSSGGGPPYNEQFFGPGTRLTVL.

This clonotype came up many times. The J gene is TRBJ1-1, the V gene TRBV15; TRBD1 aligns across 10 bases. This CDR3 spans 17 amino acids. The V segment lost 3 bases and the J segment 0 bases; nucleotides outside the gene matches: 7. Germline lookup yields CDR1 LNHNV and CDR2 YYDKDF (reference sequence). CDR3 sequence reads: CATSSPRDRGMNTEAFF. CDR3 bases: TGTGCCACCAGCAGCCCACGGGACAGGGGCATGAACACTGAAGCTTTCTTT.

The J gene is TRBJ1-3, the V gene TRBV28, with 7 nucleotides matching TRBD1. The germline V gene has CDR1 MDHEN and CDR2 SYDVKM. The V segment lost 5 bases and the J segment 0 bases; nucleotides outside the gene matches: 7. This CDR3 region has 16 residues. Here the CDR3 reads CASSAQGGDSGNTIYF. For the CDR3, the DNA is TGTGCCAGCAGTGCTCAGGGGGGGGACTCTGGAAACACCATATATTTT. Variable domain in full (rest from reference TRBV28 and TRBJ1-3): DVKVTQSSRYLVKRTGEKVFLECVQDMDHENMFWYRQDPGLGLRLIYFSYDVKMKEKGDIPEGYSVSREKKERFSLILESASTNQTSMYLCASSAQGGDSGNTIYFGEGSWLTVV.

This clonotype occurred many times. The chain couples TRBV27 to TRBJ2-1; 7 nucleotides line up with TRBD2. This CDR3 has 14 amino acids. The ends lost 4 bases at V and 6 bases at J; junction bases unmatched: 6. CDR1 and CDR2 from the germline V gene are MNHEY and SMNVEV (reference sequence). The CDR3 sequence is CASSSRPGGNEQFF. DNA of the CDR3: TGTGCCAGCAGTTCTCGACCGGGAGGCAATGAGCAGTTCTTC.

This clonotype was counted only a few times. With a much larger clone just one base away, this may be a read error. V gene TRBV6-1 combines with J gene TRBJ1-1; D is perhaps TRBD1 (6 bases). CDR1 MNHNS and CDR2 SASEGT come from the germline V gene. This CDR3 is 12 amino acids long. The CDR3 DNA reads as TGTTCCAGCAGTCCACAGGGTTCTGAAGCTTTCTTT. Amino acids: CSSSPQGSEAFF.

This clonotype was recorded many times. This rearrangement joins TRBV15 to TRBJ1-3; the D is unclear. This CDR3 spans 17 amino acids. CDR1 LNHNV and CDR2 YYDKDF come from the germline V gene (reference sequence). Deletions cut 0 bases from V and 0 bases from J, with 12 bases between. The CDR3 DNA is TGTGCCACCAGCAGAGAATCGTCAGAAATCTCTGGAAACACCATATATTTT. Encoded protein: CATSRESSEISGNTIYF.

V and J are TRBV29-1 and TRBJ1-2, with D tentatively TRBD1 (5 bases). V shed 6 bases and J shed 8 bases, with 13 bases lying between them. Germline assignment: CDR1 SQVTM and CDR2 ANQGSEA. The CDR3 totals 11 residues. CDR3 in amino acids: CSVGRGGGYTF. CDR3 nucleotides: TGCAGCGTGGGGCGGGGCGGAGGCTACACCTTC.

This clonotype has ten or more counts. The CDR3 sequence is CSARPGQGGTEAFF. For the CDR3, the DNA is TGCAGTGCTAGACCGGGACAGGGGGGCACTGAAGCTTTCTTT. The chain carries TRBV20-1 and TRBJ1-1, with 11 bases that match TRBD1. V gave up 2 bases and J gave up 4 bases; unmatched junction bases: 3. This CDR3 is 14 amino acids long. From germline, CDR1 is DFQATT and CDR2 SNEGSKA (reference sequence).

This clonotype was observed once. CDR3 in amino acids: CSARDGLAKGETQYF. CDR3 coding DNA: TGCAGTGCTAGAGACGGACTAGCTAAGGGGGAGACCCAGTACTTC. The chain employs TRBV20-1 and TRBJ2-5; TRBD2 aligns across 8 bases. Germline lookup yields CDR1 DFQATT and CDR2 SNEGSKA (reference sequence). With V trimmed by 0 bases and J by 5 bases, 8 bases remained unmatched. There are 15 residues in the CDR3.